Shown below are 19 T cell receptor beta chains from a single sample sequenced in a study of T cells expressing NK-cell markers. TCRdb reanalyzed the 5' RACE reads, giving one entry per CDR3 protein sequence and no DNA. Its listing shows roughly 180,000 distinct CDR3 sequences. The sequenced sample consisted of blood T cells: a sorted CD56 or NKG2C T cell subset, CD4+ or CD8+ T cells, or bulk PBMC T cells (not recorded which). These receptors were obtained from a woman aged 18 to 69 in good health.

This rearrangement joins TRBV4-2 to TRBJ2-1; TCRdb gives TRBD2 as the D gene, but with no DNA this cannot be confirmed. The CDR3 contains 15 residues. Germline values: CDR1 LGHNA, CDR2 YNFKEQ. The CDR3 reads CASSPSQRGVYEQFF.

J is TRBJ2-3 and V is TRBV19. CDR1 and CDR2 (germline): LNHDA, SQIVND (reference sequence). The CDR3 extends over 13 amino acids. The CDR3 sequence: CASSVQGADTQYF.

The chain recombines TRBV15 with TRBJ2-4; TCRdb reports TRBD1, a call that lacks DNA to check it against. Germline V CDR1 and CDR2: LNHNV, YYDKDF (reference sequence). The CDR3 covers 21 residues. The CDR3 loop is CATSTTIRDRAQPVAKNIQYF.

The chain is built from TRBV3-1 and TRBJ2-5; TCRdb outputs TRBD1, but without DNA this stays unchecked. The length of the CDR3 is 16 residues. Germline CDR1 is LGHDT and CDR2 is YNNKEL (reference sequence). Here the CDR3 reads CASSPTMLGAQETQYF.

The chain couples TRBV5-1 to TRBJ1-6. Germline V gives CDR1 SGHRS, CDR2 YFSETQ. The CDR3 runs 14 residues. CDR3 protein: CASSFRRDNSPLHF.

The rearrangement links TRBV20-1 to TRBJ2-5; the TRBD2 assignment by TCRdb is unverifiable without DNA. The V gene's germline CDR1 is DFQATT and CDR2 SNEGSKA (reference sequence). The CDR3 is made up of 17 amino acids. The CDR3 region is CSALRLAGWGKQETQYF.

The rearrangement links TRBV11-2 to TRBJ2-5. Germline assignment: CDR1 SGHAT and CDR2 FQNNGV. The CDR3 contains 14 residues. This CDR3 is CASSLVTNSETQYF.

V is TRBV20-1 and J is TRBJ1-1. Germline V gives CDR1 DFQATT, CDR2 SNEGSKA (reference sequence). There are 14 residues in the CDR3. The CDR3 loop is CSATKQVRDTEAFF.

The chain joins TRBV7-8 to TRBJ1-1; the D call from TCRdb, TRBD1, cannot be confirmed without DNA. CDR3 length: 15 residues. Germline V lookup: CDR1 SGHVS, CDR2 FQNEAQ. CDR3 sequence: CASSSRTGKGAEAFF.

This chain uses TRBV10-3 with TRBJ2-1; TCRdb names TRBD1, which stays unverified in the absence of DNA. The germline V gene encodes CDR1 ENHRY and CDR2 SYGVKD. The CDR3 totals 14 residues. The CDR3 region is CAISESGNYNEQFF.

This sequence joins TRBV7-9 and TRBJ2-1. The CDR3 has 15 amino acids. Germline V lookup: CDR1 SEHNR, CDR2 FQNEAQ (reference sequence). The CDR3 reads CASSDWVTDNNEQFF.

The rearrangement uses TRBV3-1 and TRBJ1-2; TCRdb designates TRBD1, a call that cannot be tested without DNA. Germline loops: CDR1 LGHDT, CDR2 YNNKEL (reference sequence). CDR3 size: 16 residues. This CDR3 reads CASSPGTGERRYGYTF.

The V and J genes are TRBV4-1 and TRBJ2-1; the D gene TCRdb calls, TRBD2, cannot be checked with no DNA. This CDR3 spans 16 amino acids. Looked up from germline, CDR1 is MGHRA and CDR2 is YSYEKL. CDR3 sequence reads: CASSQPTSGRVTEQFF.

The chain employs TRBV5-1 and TRBJ2-5; the TCRdb D gene call, TRBD1, has no DNA to confirm it. Germline V lookup: CDR1 SGHRS, CDR2 YFSETQ. The CDR3 runs 13 residues. CDR3 sequence reads: CASGAALQETQYF.

The gene calls are TRBV7-2 and TRBJ2-1; there is no DNA to check the TCRdb D call of TRBD1. From germline, CDR1 is SGHTA and CDR2 FQGNSA. This CDR3 comprises 13 residues. This CDR3 is CASSTGPQNEQFF. Combining the CDR3 with reference TRBV7-2 and TRBJ2-1 gives the whole variable domain GAGVSQSPSNKVTEKGKDVELRCDPISGHTALYWYRQSLGQGLEFLIYFQGNSAPDKSGLPSDRFSAERTGGSVSTLTIQRTQQEDSAVYLCASSTGPQNEQFFGPGTRLTVL.

J is TRBJ2-3 and V is TRBV3-1; TCRdb designates TRBD1, a call that cannot be tested without DNA. The CDR3 is 14 amino acids. CDR1 and CDR2 from the germline V gene are LGHDT and YNNKEL (reference sequence). The CDR3 spells CASSHAVGGDTQYF.

The chain recombines TRBV20-1 with TRBJ2-1; TCRdb lists TRBD2, though no DNA is available to test this call. This CDR3 contains 16 residues. Germline values: CDR1 DFQATT, CDR2 SNEGSKA (reference sequence). CDR3: CSALRTSGSSYNEQFF.

J is TRBJ2-7 and V is TRBV20-1; TCRdb indicates TRBD2, and absent DNA this call remains unverified. This CDR3 contains 16 residues. Germline CDR1 and CDR2: DFQATT and SNEGSKA (reference sequence). The CDR3 sequence: CSAQTSGRANSNEQYF.

CDR3 loop: CSARVGQGQLAKNIQYF. The J gene is TRBJ2-4, the V gene TRBV20-1; the D call from TCRdb, TRBD1, cannot be confirmed without DNA. Per germline, CDR1 DFQATT and CDR2 SNEGSKA (reference sequence). This CDR3 has 17 amino acids.